This TCR beta chain was profiled in a study of blood T cell repertoires in COVID-19. Libraries were prepared by immunoSEQ multiplex PCR; TCRdb keeps only in-frame clonotypes and omits some of them. The data hold 150,000 to 200,000 clones, with 70% to 90% observed a single time. Trimming pared 5 bases from V and 9 bases from J, leaving 20 bases between. Germline CDR1 is MDHEN and CDR2 is SYDVKM. This CDR3 is built from 15 residues. The chain has TRBV28 and TRBJ2-1, with unresolved D. The sequence derives from a woman in her 30s with active or convalescent COVID-19. Sample: peripheral blood. The CDR3 bases are TGTGCCAGCAGTCCGAGCTCCCCCGGCGGAAGTGAGCAGTTCTTC. It yields the protein CASSPSSPGGSEQFF.